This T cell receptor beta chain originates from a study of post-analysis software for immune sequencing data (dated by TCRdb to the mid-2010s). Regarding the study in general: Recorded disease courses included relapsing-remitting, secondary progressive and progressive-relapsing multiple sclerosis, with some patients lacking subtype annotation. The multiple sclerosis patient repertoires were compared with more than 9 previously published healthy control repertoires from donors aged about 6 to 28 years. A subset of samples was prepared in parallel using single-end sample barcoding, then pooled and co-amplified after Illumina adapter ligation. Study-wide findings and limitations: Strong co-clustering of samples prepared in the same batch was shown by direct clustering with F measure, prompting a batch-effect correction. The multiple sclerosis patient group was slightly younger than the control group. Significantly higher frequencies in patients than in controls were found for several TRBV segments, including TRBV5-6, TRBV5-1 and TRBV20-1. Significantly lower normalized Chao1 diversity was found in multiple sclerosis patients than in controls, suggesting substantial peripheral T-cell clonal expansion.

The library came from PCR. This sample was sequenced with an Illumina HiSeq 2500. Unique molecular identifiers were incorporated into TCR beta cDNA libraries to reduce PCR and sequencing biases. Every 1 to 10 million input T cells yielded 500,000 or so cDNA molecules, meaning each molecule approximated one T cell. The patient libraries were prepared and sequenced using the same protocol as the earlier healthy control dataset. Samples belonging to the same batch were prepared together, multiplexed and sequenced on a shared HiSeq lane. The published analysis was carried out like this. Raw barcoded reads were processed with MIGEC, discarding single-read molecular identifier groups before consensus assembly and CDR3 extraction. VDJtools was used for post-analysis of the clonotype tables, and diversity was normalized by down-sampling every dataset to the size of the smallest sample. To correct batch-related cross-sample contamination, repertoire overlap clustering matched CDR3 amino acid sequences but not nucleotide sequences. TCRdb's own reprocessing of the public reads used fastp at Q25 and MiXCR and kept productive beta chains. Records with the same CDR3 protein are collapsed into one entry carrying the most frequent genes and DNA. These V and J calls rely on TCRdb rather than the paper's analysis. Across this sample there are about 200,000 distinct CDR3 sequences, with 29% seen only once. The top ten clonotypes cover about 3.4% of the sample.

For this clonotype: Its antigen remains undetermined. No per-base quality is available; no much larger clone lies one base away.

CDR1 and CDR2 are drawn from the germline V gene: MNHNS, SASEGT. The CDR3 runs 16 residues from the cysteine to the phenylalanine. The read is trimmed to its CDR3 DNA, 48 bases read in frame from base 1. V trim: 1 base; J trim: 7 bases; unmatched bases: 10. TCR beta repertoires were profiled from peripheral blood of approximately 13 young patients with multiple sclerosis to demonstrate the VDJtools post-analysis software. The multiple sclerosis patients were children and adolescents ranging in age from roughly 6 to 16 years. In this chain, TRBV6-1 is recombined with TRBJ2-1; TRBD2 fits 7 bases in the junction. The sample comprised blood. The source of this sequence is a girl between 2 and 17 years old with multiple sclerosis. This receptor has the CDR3 CASSEVPGGYRNEQFF. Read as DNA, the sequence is TGTGCCAGCAGTGAAGTGCCGGGGGGTTATAGGAATGAGCAGTTCTTC.